The 30 T cell receptor beta chains in this list originate from one sample, sequenced in a study of cytomegalovirus exposure and HLA in healthy donors. Vbeta (60) and Jbeta (13) primers were used in the PCR. Sequencing was performed with immunoSEQ multiplex PCR; in TCRdb, only in-frame clones are kept and a portion is missing. The top ten clones hold around 2.1% of a sample with roughly 180,000 clones, about 86% of them seen once. Sequenced: PBMCs. These receptors originate from a woman aged 18 to 35 in good health and CMV-seropositive.

The chain uses TRBV6-5 and TRBJ2-7, with 7 bases identical to TRBD2. CDR1 and CDR2 from the germline V gene are MNHEY and SVGAGI. Trimming cost V 2 bases and J 0 bases; bases outside gene matches: 4. The CDR3 runs 15 residues. The CDR3 spells CASSYLAGVSYEQYF. For the CDR3, the DNA is TGTGCCAGCAGTTACCTCGCGGGGGTCTCCTACGAGCAGTACTTC.

Regarding this clone: The CDR3 ends on some other residue instead of the conserved phenylalanine or tryptophan, so this is likely a read error. The genes are TRBV6-5 and TRBJ1-2; D uncertain. In germline, CDR1 is MNHEY, CDR2 SVGAGI. The CDR3 is 13 amino acids. Trimming removed 5 bases at V and 0 bases at J, with 7 bases between. CDR3 residues: CASSPNSNYGYTL. The CDR3 region has the DNA TGTGCCAGCAGTCCGAACTCTAACTATGGCTACACCCTC.

The V and J genes are TRBV27 and TRBJ1-3, with 11 bases matching TRBD1. V dropped 5 bases and J dropped 4; count of bases not matched to a gene: 7. Germline V gives CDR1 MNHEY, CDR2 SMNVEV (reference sequence). The CDR3 covers 16 residues. CDR3 sequence: CASSPRTGGSGNTIYF. The CDR3 region has the DNA TGTGCCAGCAGTCCAAGGACAGGGGGCTCGGGAAACACCATATATTTT.

The genes are TRBV5-1 and TRBJ1-5, with 7 bases aligning to TRBD1. The V gene's germline CDR1 is SGHRS and CDR2 YFSETQ. There are 15 residues in the CDR3. V lost 0 bases and J lost 6; bases outside the gene matches: 6. This chain's CDR3 is CASSLEGALSQPQHF. In nucleotides, the CDR3 is TGCGCCAGCAGCTTGGAGGGGGCTTTGTCTCAGCCCCAGCATTTT.

This sequence joins TRBV7-6 and TRBJ2-1; no reliable D call. The germline CDR1 and CDR2 sequences are SGHVS and FNYEAQ. V lost 3 bases, J lost 3 bases, and 12 bases lay in between. This CDR3 is built from 15 residues. The CDR3, as DNA: TGTGCCAGCAGCTTTGGGCAGACCCTCTACAATGAGCAGTTCTTC. As protein: CASSFGQTLYNEQFF.

J is TRBJ2-7 and V is TRBV11-2; 8 positions agree with TRBD1. The junction had 2 bases not matched to a gene; V was cut back by 3 bases and J by 1 base. The CDR3 has 14 residues. Germline V CDR1 and CDR2: SGHAT, FQNNGV. CDR3 in amino acids: CASSFHRGSYEQYF. CDR3 in DNA: TGTGCCAGCAGCTTCCACAGGGGGTCCTACGAGCAGTACTTC.

This chain joins TRBV7-8 and TRBJ2-7; 10 bases align to TRBD2. The CDR3 runs 14 residues. After removal of 4 bases from V and 4 bases from J, the junction contained 4 bases not matched to a gene. Germline-derived CDR1 and CDR2 are SGHVS and FQNEAQ. CDR3 in DNA: TGTGCCAGCAGCTCGGGACTAGCGAAATACGAGCAGTACGTC. Protein product: CASSSGLAKYEQYV.

The chain links TRBV7-2 to TRBJ2-3; D remains unclear. V was cut by 1 base and J by 4 bases, with 9 bases left in between. Germline V gene lookup returns CDR1 SGHTA and CDR2 FQGNSA. This CDR3 is 14 amino acids long. CDR3 sequence (DNA): TGTGCCAGCAGCTTAGACGGAGCACCAGATACGCAGTATTTT. It is translated as CASSLDGAPDTQYF. The complete variable domain, with remaining parts taken from reference TRBV7-2 and TRBJ2-3, reads GAGVSQSPSNKVTEKGKDVELRCDPISGHTALYWYRQSLGQGLEFLIYFQGNSAPDKSGLPSDRFSAERTGGSVSTLTIQRTQQEDSAVYLCASSLDGAPDTQYFGPGTRLTVL.

The J gene is TRBJ1-6, the V gene TRBV5-1; TRBD1 matches at 8 bases. The V gene end was trimmed by 4 bases and the J gene end by 10 bases; junction bases not matched to a gene: 7. This CDR3 comprises 14 residues. Looked up from germline, CDR1 is SGHRS and CDR2 is YFSETQ. CDR3 in DNA: TGCGCCAGCAGCCTAGGGACAGGACAGTCACCCCTCCACTTT. It encodes CASSLGTGQSPLHF.

This clone was counted ten times or more. The rearrangement joins TRBV11-2 to TRBJ2-7; TRBD1 agrees at 10 bases. The germline gives CDR1 SGHAT, CDR2 FQNNGV. This CDR3 contains 14 residues. The V and J ends lost 6 bases and 0 bases, in that order; junction bases with no gene match: 2. CDR3 residues: CASRGQGGSYEQYF. The DNA of the CDR3 is TGTGCCAGCAGAGGACAGGGGGGCTCCTACGAGCAGTACTTC.

The J gene is TRBJ2-5, the V gene TRBV11-3, with 7 bases matching TRBD2. Germline CDR1 SGHNT, CDR2 YENEEA. With 4 bases clipped from V and 1 base from J, the junction kept 6 bases outside the gene matches. The CDR3 covers 15 residues. CDR3 amino acids: CASSWGGTGQETQYF. The CDR3 coding sequence is TGTGCCAGCAGCTGGGGGGGTACAGGCCAAGAGACCCAGTACTTC.

The V gene is TRBV6-6, the J gene TRBJ2-5; tentative D call: TRBD2 (5 bases). This CDR3 has 12 residues. Germline V gene lookup returns CDR1 MNHNY and CDR2 SVGAGI (reference sequence). With 7 bases removed from V and 4 bases from J, the gap between germline ends came to 10 bases. The CDR3, as DNA: TGTGCCAGCAACCAAGAGGGAGAGACCCAGTACTTC. Translated: CASNQEGETQYF.

V and J are TRBV30 and TRBJ1-2; D possibly corresponds to TRBD1 (6 bases). Trimming removed 0 bases at V and 0 bases at J, with 11 bases between. This CDR3 comprises 15 residues. Per the germline V gene, CDR1 is GTSNPN and CDR2 is SVGIG (reference sequence). The CDR3 coding sequence is TGTGCCTGGAGTGTAACCCACAGGGCTAACTATGGCTACACCTTC. This gives the protein CAWSVTHRANYGYTF.

As DNA, the CDR3 is TGTGCCAGCAGCTGGGACAGAAACAATGAGCAGTTCTTC. Translating gives CASSWDRNNEQFF. The V gene is TRBV2, the J gene TRBJ2-1; 7 nucleotides align to TRBD1. The CDR3 sequence is 13 residues long. The junction had 4 bases not matched to a gene; V was cut back by 6 bases and J by 5 bases. CDR1 is SNHLY, CDR2 FYNNEI, per germline.

This clone showed up just once. The genes are TRBV9 and TRBJ2-1; the match to TRBD1 covers 9 bases. The CDR3 is 16 residues long. Germline CDR1 reads SGDLS; CDR2 reads YYNGEE. The V gene end was trimmed by 3 bases and the J gene end by 5 bases; junction bases not matched to a gene: 9. CDR3 residues: CASSGHPGQGHNEQFF. Here the CDR3 DNA reads TGTGCCAGCAGCGGACACCCGGGACAGGGCCACAATGAGCAGTTCTTC. Full variable domain (rest looked up from reference TRBV9 and TRBJ2-1): DSGVTQTPKHLITATGQRVTLRCSPRSGDLSVYWYQQSLDQGLQFLIQYYNGEERAKGNILERFSAQQFPDLHSELNLSSLELGDSALYFCASSGHPGQGHNEQFFGPGTRLTVL.

The sample holds a few counts of this clone. The CDR3, as DNA: TGTGCCAGCATTATGAACCGACTAGCGGGGGGGCTTGAGACCCAGTACTTC. Translating gives CASIMNRLAGGLETQYF. V gene TRBV2 combines with J gene TRBJ2-5; TRBD2 matches 14 bases. V was pared by 7 bases and J by 5 bases, with 12 bases of the junction left unmatched. The germline CDR1 and CDR2 sequences are SNHLY and FYNNEI. CDR3 length equals 17 residues.

The CDR3 is CASSLNPTGFYGYTF. The DNA for the CDR3 is TGTGCCAGCAGTTTAAATCCCACAGGCTTCTATGGCTACACCTTC. V is TRBV28 and J is TRBJ1-2; TRBD1 might be the D (5 bases). Trimming shortened V by 2 bases and J by 4 bases, and 14 bases separated the two germline ends. Germline V gene lookup returns CDR1 MDHEN and CDR2 SYDVKM. The CDR3 totals 15 residues.

The chain recombines TRBV19 with TRBJ2-7, with TRBD2 matching 8 bases. CDR3 length: 14 amino acids. V gave up 6 bases and J gave up 6 bases; unmatched junction bases: 10. Germline values: CDR1 LNHDA, CDR2 SQIVND (reference sequence). In DNA form, the CDR3 reads TGTGCCAGTAGGCCCGGGACTAGTCCTCCCGAGCAGTACGTC. Its protein product is CASRPGTSPPEQYV.

This clone was detected a few times. Here the CDR3 reads CATWAGGNSPLHF. The CDR3 DNA is TGTGCCACCTGGGCAGGGGGTAATTCACCCCTCCACTTT. The J gene is TRBJ1-6, the V gene TRBV5-4, with 7 bases fitting TRBD1. This CDR3 region has 13 residues. Germline assignment: CDR1 SGHNT and CDR2 YYREEE (reference sequence). The V and J ends lost 9 bases and 6 bases, in that order; junction bases with no gene match: 6.

This clone came up a few times. The V gene is TRBV5-1, the J gene TRBJ2-5; 7 bases are a match to TRBD1. Germline assignment: CDR1 SGHRS and CDR2 YFSETQ. The ends lost 4 bases at V and 4 bases at J; junction bases unmatched: 10. This CDR3 has 15 amino acids. CDR3 loop: CASSPGTPGGETQYF. The CDR3 DNA reads as TGCGCCAGCAGCCCCGGGACGCCAGGGGGAGAGACCCAGTACTTC.

This clone has just a few counts. The chain employs TRBV7-2 and TRBJ1-2, with 8 bases that match TRBD1. The CDR3 totals 13 residues. Germline CDR1 is SGHTA and CDR2 is FQGNSA. V was pared by 8 bases and J by 8 bases, with 10 bases of the junction left unmatched. The CDR3 is CASSKTGGEGYTF. CDR3 nucleotide sequence: TGTGCCAGCTCTAAAACAGGGGGAGAAGGCTACACCTTC. Full variable domain (rest looked up from reference TRBV7-2 and TRBJ1-2): GAGVSQSPSNKVTEKGKDVELRCDPISGHTALYWYRQSLGQGLEFLIYFQGNSAPDKSGLPSDRFSAERTGGSVSTLTIQRTQQEDSAVYLCASSKTGGEGYTFGSGTRLTVV.

The chain couples TRBV7-2 to TRBJ2-1; 11 positions match TRBD2. With V trimmed by 5 bases and J by 2 bases, 8 bases remained unmatched. The CDR3 spans 17 residues. Germline V gives CDR1 SGHTA, CDR2 FQGNSA. This CDR3 is CASSPRTSGLPYNEQFF. DNA for the CDR3: TGTGCCAGCAGCCCCAGGACTAGCGGGTTACCCTACAATGAGCAGTTCTTC.

The J gene is TRBJ1-2, the V gene TRBV6-6; D call uncertain. There are 13 residues in the CDR3. Germline assignment: CDR1 MNHNY and CDR2 SVGAGI (reference sequence). The V end lost 7 bases, the J end lost 7 bases, and 16 bases lay between the germline ends. CDR3: CASTSAAWSGYTF. In DNA, the CDR3 is TGTGCCAGCACTTCCGCAGCCTGGAGTGGCTACACCTTC.

CDR3 loop: CASSLQGNPSYEQYF. The CDR3 bases are TGTGCCAGCAGCTTGCAGGGTAACCCCTCCTACGAGCAGTACTTC. The rearrangement uses TRBV5-4 and TRBJ2-5, with a weak D call TRBD1 (5 bases). The J call is uncertain, as TRBJ2-7 better fits the DNA end. Germline loops: CDR1 SGHNT, CDR2 YYREEE (reference sequence). CDR3 length equals 15 residues.

The J gene is TRBJ2-7, the V gene TRBV6-1; 8 nucleotides line up with TRBD1. The CDR3 runs 11 residues. Germline CDR1 reads MNHNS; CDR2 reads SASEGT. This CDR3 reads CDVGTGSEQYF. The CDR3 nucleotides read TGTGATGTCGGGACAGGATCCGAGCAGTACTTC.

This chain links TRBV7-2 with TRBJ1-1, with D unresolved. This CDR3 comprises 11 residues. Trimming stripped 5 bases from V and 8 bases from J, with 9 bases between. From germline, CDR1 is SGHTA and CDR2 FQGNSA. The CDR3 loop is CASSPAGEAFF. In DNA form, the CDR3 reads TGTGCCAGCAGCCCAGCCGGGGAAGCTTTCTTT.

This chain joins TRBV7-6 and TRBJ1-4; D is ambiguous. The CDR3 runs to 14 residues. V was shortened by 5 bases and J by 4 bases, with 11 bases between the two germline ends. Per germline, CDR1 SGHVS and CDR2 FNYEAQ. The CDR3 spells CASSPDTFNEKLFF. For the CDR3, the DNA is TGTGCCAGCAGCCCAGACACATTTAATGAAAAACTGTTTTTT.

The genes are TRBV7-8 and TRBJ1-1, with D perhaps matching TRBD1 (5 bases). The length of the CDR3 is 14 residues. The germline CDR1 and CDR2 sequences are SGHVS and FQNEAQ. V was shortened by 6 bases and J by 1 base, with 12 bases between the two germline ends. The CDR3, as DNA: TGTGCCAGCAGTAATCGGGGGTGGAACACTGAAGCTTTCTTT. This codes for CASSNRGWNTEAFF.

The V and J genes are TRBV5-1 and TRBJ1-2; the match to TRBD1 covers 9 bases. CDR1 SGHRS and CDR2 YFSETQ come from the germline V gene. The CDR3 extends over 15 amino acids. V lost 4 bases, J lost 7 bases, and 11 bases stayed unmatched. In DNA form, the CDR3 reads TGCGCCAGCAGCCCGGGACAGGGATTAGTCGGTGGCTACACCTTC. This translates into CASSPGQGLVGGYTF.

The genes are TRBV6-5 and TRBJ2-3; D not certain. Germline CDR1 MNHEY, CDR2 SVGAGI. There are 13 residues in the CDR3. The V end was cut by 3 bases, the J end by 0 bases, with 4 bases between. CDR3 sequence: CASSYSSTDTQYF. CDR3 bases: TGTGCCAGCAGTTATTCTAGCACAGATACGCAGTATTTT.